Described below is a single T cell receptor beta chain sequence and its context. Its antigen is as yet unknown. V was clipped by 0 bases and J by 6 bases; unmatched bases: 2. Germline V gene data show CDR1 as SGDLS and CDR2 as YYNGEE. CDR3 length: 14 residues. Assay: immunoSEQ multiplex PCR; the TCRdb copy retains only in-frame clones and omits some. The table lists some 320,000 clones, just under 85% of them singletons. These data belong to a study of Ad26.COV2.S vaccination and SARS-CoV-2 variants. Indicated treatment: about 20 received Ad26.COV2.S at low or high dose, single or two shots; roughly 5 received placebo; per-sample allocation not given. The study sampled participants on day 63 after the first vaccine or placebo injection. Within Boston, the person who donated was an adult of 18-55 years. This vaccine is an Ad26 vector that expresses the Wuhan-strain SARS-CoV-2 spike. Study-level results: The TCR-based breadth and depth measures might underestimate overall T cell responses.

The sequence came from a person aged 18-60 years who received the Ad26.COV2.S COVID-19 vaccine or a placebo. V usage is TRBV9 and J usage is TRBJ1-5, with TRBD1 identical over 8 bases. The starting material was peripheral blood, obtained in a trial of Ad26.COV2.S vaccine versus placebo. CDR3 sequence (DNA): TGTGCCAGCAGCGTAGGGACAGGGCCTCAGCCCCAGCATTTT. Translation: CASSVGTGPQPQHF. The variable domain in full, completed from reference TRBV9 and TRBJ1-5, reads DSGVTQTPKHLITATGQRVTLRCSPRSGDLSVYWYQQSLDQGLQFLIQYYNGEERAKGNILERFSAQQFPDLHSELNLSSLELGDSALYFCASSVGTGPQPQHFGDGTRLSIL.